These 9 T cell receptor beta chains were all obtained from the same sample, sequenced in a study of blood T cell repertoires in COVID-19. Repertoires were generated with immunoSEQ multiplex PCR, while TCRdb's copy carries only in-frame clones and drops some. Of about 330,000 clones in the sample, roughly 85% were seen once. Sequencing input: PBMCs or T cells enriched from blood (not recorded which). The receptor source for this set is a young woman who had recovered from COVID-19.

This sequence joins TRBV6-6 and TRBJ2-1; TRBD2 might be the D (6 bases). Trimming cost V 8 bases and J 5 bases, with 10 bases left between them. The CDR3 is 12 amino acids. Germline CDR1 and CDR2: MNHNY and SVGAGI (reference sequence). CDR3 loop: CASLAGNNEQFF. DNA for the CDR3: TGTGCCAGCCTGGCGGGGAACAATGAGCAGTTCTTC.

The gene calls are TRBV5-4 and TRBJ1-6; TRBD1 aligns across 8 bases. CDR1 is SGHNT and CDR2 is YYREEE in the germline V gene (reference sequence). The CDR3 contains 15 residues. Germline trimming cut 4 bases from V and 7 bases from J; bases unmatched to any gene: 7. CDR3 protein: CASSPRTGQNSPLHF. CDR3 nucleotide sequence: TGTGCCAGCAGCCCACGGACAGGGCAAAATTCACCCCTCCACTTT.

The chain recombines TRBV19 with TRBJ2-5; 9 nucleotides line up with TRBD1. The V and J ends lost 4 bases and 5 bases, in that order; junction bases with no gene match: 11. The CDR3 spans 16 residues. CDR1 is LNHDA, CDR2 SQIVND, per germline (reference sequence). Here the CDR3 reads CASSRITGGRGETQYF. In DNA, the CDR3 is TGTGCCAGTAGTAGAATCACAGGGGGCCGGGGTGAGACCCAGTACTTC. Looking up the rest from reference TRBV19 and TRBJ2-5 gives the full variable domain: DGGITQSPKYLFRKEGQNVTLSCEQNLNHDAMYWYRQDPGQGLRLIYYSQIVNDFQKGDIAEGYSVSREKKESFPLTVTSAQKNPTAFYLCASSRITGGRGETQYFGPGTRLLVL.

The chain has TRBV19 and TRBJ1-1, with 9 positions matching TRBD1. J gave up 4 bases and V 3 bases, and 6 bases lay outside the gene matches. Per the germline V gene, CDR1 is LNHDA and CDR2 is SQIVND (reference sequence). The CDR3 runs to 15 residues. CDR3 coding DNA: TGTGCCAGTAGTATCCCCGGACAGGGGACCACTGAAGCTTTCTTT. Protein: CASSIPGQGTTEAFF.

This clone has only one observation. The chain is built from TRBV10-2 and TRBJ2-1; D perhaps matches TRBD2 (6 bases). The CDR3 covers 12 residues. Trimming left V 4 bases short and J 7 bases short, with 8 bases between. The germline gives CDR1 WSHSY, CDR2 SAAADI. This CDR3 is CASSAAGNEQFF. The DNA for the CDR3 is TGCGCCAGCAGTGCGGCGGGAAATGAGCAGTTCTTC.

The chain employs TRBV12-3 or TRBV12-4 and TRBJ1-1, with D possibly matching TRBD1 (5 bases). This CDR3 spans 11 amino acids. The V gene lost 3 bases and the J gene lost 7 bases, with 6 bases spanning the gap. The CDR3, as DNA: TGTGCCAGCAGTTTGGGGCTTGAAGCTTTCTTT. Protein sequence: CASSLGLEAFF.

This clone was counted a few times. The rearrangement joins TRBV3-1 (or the pseudogene TRBV3-2) to TRBJ1-1; 7 nucleotides line up with TRBD1. Trimming cost V 1 base and J 6 bases; bases outside gene matches: 11. Per germline, CDR1 LGHDT and CDR2 YNNKEL (reference sequence). This CDR3 comprises 16 residues. CDR3 amino acids: CASSQGRGRAAPEAFF. The CDR3 DNA reads as TGTGCCAGCAGCCAAGGGAGGGGGCGCGCCGCACCTGAAGCTTTCTTT.

The chain employs TRBV10-3 and TRBJ1-2, with 7 bases identical to TRBD1. The CDR3 extends over 14 amino acids. Germline V gene data show CDR1 as ENHRY and CDR2 as SYGVKD. The V gene end was trimmed by 6 bases and the J gene end by 2 bases; junction bases not matched to a gene: 6. In DNA form, the CDR3 reads TGTGCCATCAGAGGACAGGAGGGGAACTATGGCTACACCTTC. This sequence encodes CAIRGQEGNYGYTF.

This clone appeared a single time. The gene calls are TRBV24-1 and TRBJ2-5; D uncertain. The length of the CDR3 is 12 residues. The ends were cut back, 3 bases at V and 3 bases at J, with 4 bases in the middle. Germline loops: CDR1 KGHDR, CDR2 SFDVKD. The CDR3 coding sequence is TGTGCCACCAGTGATCCAGAAGAGACCCAGTACTTC. Its translation is CATSDPEETQYF.